What follows is one T cell receptor beta chain and its context. Its target is unknown. The V gene's germline CDR1 is SEHNR and CDR2 FQNEAQ (reference sequence). The CDR3 has 12 residues. The data are from a study of CXCR3-negative and CXCR3-positive naive CD8 T cells. Study-level points and caveats: Relative to CXCR3-negative naive cells, CXCR3-positive naive cells had more hydrophobic TRB CDR3s. Memory CD8+ cells showed much lower diversity, while both naive subsets displayed comparably high diversity. Researchers reported similar TRBV-TRBJ usage in naive CXCR3-negative and CXCR3-positive cells, though memory differed.

Every CD8+ T cell subset underwent triplicate sorting at a few hundred thousand cells apiece. cDNA libraries for TRB were generated by 5' RACE incorporating UMI labels. From its re-call of the 5' RACE reads, TCRdb lists each CDR3 protein once, without DNA. Here the sample table reports more than 80,000 distinct CDR3 sequences. The chain has TRBV7-9 and TRBJ2-7. This clonotype was obtained from a human donor in good health. Some clones in this sample may be carry-over from other donors' samples. Sequenced: naive CXCR3+ CD8+ T cells from blood. Documented subset: CD45RO-CCR7+CD27+CD95- naive CD8+ T cells expressing CXCR3 (TNR3+). This CDR3 is CASSSDFYEQYF.